This TCR beta chain is drawn from a study of T cell responses to AZD1222 COVID-19 vaccine (dated by TCRdb to 2020 to 2023). Some background on the complete study: A total of under 250 trial participants underwent TCR sequencing, of whom roughly 210 had received two doses of AZD1222 and some 25 had received two doses of the MenACWY control vaccine. Trial participants were enrolled into age subgroups of 18-55, 56-69 and 70-plus years, which contained 148, 28 and 57 TCR-sequenced participants, respectively.

The V end gives up 8 bases and the J end 7 bases, leaving 10 bases in the junction not matched to a gene. From a lookup of the germline V gene, CDR1 and CDR2 are SNHLY and FYNNEI. The CDR3 runs 13 amino acids, cysteine and phenylalanine included. Solely the CDR3 DNA is kept, with 39 bases framed from the first base. Broad study findings and their caveats: Most participants were white British and females outnumbered males, and the authors suggested that clonal diversity may have been underestimated. After two AZD1222 doses, both the breadth and the depth of spike-specific TCRs were significantly higher than at day 0 and than in MenACWY recipients. In the small 56-69-year group, the increase in depth fell short of significance, most likely because of low power. Reportedly, close to half of the unique spike-specific TCRs recognized epitopes lying outside the regions that are mutated in the B.1.351 and B.1.1.7 variants. CD4 TCRs associated with the vaccine covered the entire spike protein, and the dominant responses were in regions 160-218 and 743-854. Because no day 14 peak-response samples were available, repertoires were characterized only after the peak T cell response. Conclusions about previously exposed vaccinees are limited, since just five or six AZD1222 recipients were seropositive for SARS-CoV-2 at baseline.

In the paper's terms, the time point label means: baseline before first vaccination. The treatment or condition label, as the study defines it: meningococcal conjugate vaccine given as trial control. The vaccinee samples were drawn from two UK trials, COV001 and COV002, one of which was a single-blind randomized controlled phase 2/3 trial testing AZD1222 (ChAdOx1 nCoV-19) in healthy adults. For TCRbeta chain sequencing, PBMC samples were collected from trial participants at day 0 and at day 28 after the second dose. A word on this clone: What antigen it recognizes has not been identified. No much larger clonotype is one base removed from it; base qualities were not supplied.

The CDR3 regions of human TCRbeta chains were subjected to immunosequencing. Turning to the authors' computational methods: Repertoire TCRs were checked for matches against a reference library of SARS-CoV-2-specific TCRs that had been generated using the MIRA antigen-specificity platform. Breadth meant the fraction of unique TCRs that were SARS-CoV-2-associated, whereas depth meant the fraction of total T cells that were SARS-CoV-2-associated. Using the MIRA data, each spike-specific TCR was mapped to the spike region that the TCR reacts to and placed in a CD4 or CD8 class. Log10-transformed breadth and depth values were compared by one-way ANOVA with Sidak's multiple comparisons tests. This is the immuneACCESS table as TCRdb keeps it, with only in-frame sequences that have V and J called. A part of the clones is gone; compared with another copy, unresolved V genes explain less than half, and the rest is unexplained. That table furnishes V, J and clone size, whereas the DNA furnished D and trimming. The sample yields 90,000 to 130,000 clones; 89% were counted once. The ten largest clones add up to about 3% of the sample.

The chain employs TRBV2 and TRBJ2-7; 8 of the junction bases match TRBD1. The sequence was obtained from an adult in good health. Sequencing was performed on peripheral blood, taken on day 0 of MenACWY control vaccination. The sequence in DNA is TGTGCCAGCGGCCAATCTACAGGGGGTGAGCAGTACTTC. The translation is CASGQSTGGEQYF.